This T cell receptor (beta chain) was recorded in a study of blood T cell repertoires in COVID-19. V shed 5 bases, J shed 2 bases, and the junction held 7 bases outside the gene matches. The CDR3 totals 16 residues. CDR1 and CDR2 (germline): PRHDT, FYEKMQ (reference sequence). Original data processing: Scientists estimated how many nucleated cells there were by amplifying reference gene primers. Method: immunoSEQ multiplex PCR; TCRdb's copy keeps in-frame clones and lacks some. V, J and clone size are those of that table, while D and trimming were read from the DNA. This repertoire shows 270,000 or so clones, 89% found once; its top ten account for 0.94%.

This sequence joins TRBV13 and TRBJ2-1; 9 nucleotides align to TRBD1. The material sequenced was peripheral blood. This sequence originates from a woman aged 40 to 49 who had recovered from COVID-19. CDR3: CASSAIQGAAYNEQFF. In nucleotides, the CDR3 is TGTGCCAGCAGCGCGATACAGGGGGCCGCCTACAATGAGCAGTTCTTC.